This T cell receptor beta chain emerged from a study of a mutant IDH1 vaccine in newly diagnosed glioma. Across the study: Vaccine dosing followed radiotherapy by 4-6 weeks, or accompanied temozolomide cycles. Patients' prior therapy spanned radiotherapy, temozolomide, or both; most underwent both.

The time point: week 5, during vaccination. The study gave 300 ug of mutant IDH1 20-mer peptide per vaccine dose, with topical imiquimod. New astrocytomas of WHO grade 3 or 4 that were IDH1-mutant and ATRX-lost were found in the donors. Of note for this clone: The antigen remains undetermined.

Profiling relied on immunoSEQ multiplex PCR, and the TCRdb table lists in-frame clones only, not all of them. This table has roughly 28,000 clones, about 90% appearing once. The CDR3 is made up of 12 amino acids. From germline, CDR1 is WSHSY and CDR2 SAAADI. Trimming removed 3 bases from V and 5 bases from J, with 5 bases in between. This clonotype was obtained from a man between 18 and 29 years old with glioma. The chain combines TRBV10-2 with TRBJ1-5; D unresolved. The sample in question was PBMCs, obtained from a glioma patient whose treatment included an IDH1 peptide vaccine. The CDR3 here is CASSDKDQPQHF. The CDR3, as DNA: TGCGCCAGCAGTGACAAGGATCAGCCCCAGCATTTT.